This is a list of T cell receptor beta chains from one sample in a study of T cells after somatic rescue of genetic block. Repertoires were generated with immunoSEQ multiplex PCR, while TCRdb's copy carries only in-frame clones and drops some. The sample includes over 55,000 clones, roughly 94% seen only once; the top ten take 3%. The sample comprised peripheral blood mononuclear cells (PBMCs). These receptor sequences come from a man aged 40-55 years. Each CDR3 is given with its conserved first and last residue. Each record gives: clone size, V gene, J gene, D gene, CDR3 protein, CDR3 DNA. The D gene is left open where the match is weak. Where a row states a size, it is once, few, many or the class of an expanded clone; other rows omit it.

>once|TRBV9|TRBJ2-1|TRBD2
CASSVDSGPYNEQFF
TGTGCCAGCAGCGTAGATAGCGGGCCCTACAATGAGCAGTTCTTC
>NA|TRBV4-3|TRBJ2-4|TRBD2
CASSQVLAGVGMGNIQYF
TGCGCCAGCAGCCAAGTGCTAGCGGGAGTAGGTATGGGCAACATTCAGTACTTC
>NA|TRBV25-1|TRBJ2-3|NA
CASSALPGVSDTQYF
TGTGCCAGCAGCGCCCTCCCGGGGGTGTCAGATACGCAGTATTTT
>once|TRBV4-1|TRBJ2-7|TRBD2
CASSRTGLAGGYSYEQYF
TGCGCCAGCAGCCGGACCGGACTAGCGGGAGGGTACTCCTACGAGCAGTACTTC
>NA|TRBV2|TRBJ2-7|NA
CASSLRGSPYEQYF
TGTGCCAGCAGCCTCAGGGGATCCCCCTACGAGCAGTACTTC
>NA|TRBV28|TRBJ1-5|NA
CASSLLRTANQPQHF
TGTGCCAGCAGTTTACTCCGGACAGCGAATCAGCCCCAGCATTTT
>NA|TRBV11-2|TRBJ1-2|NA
CASSHTGFYGYTF
TGTGCCAGCAGCCATACAGGTTTCTATGGCTACACCTTC
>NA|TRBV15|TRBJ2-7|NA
CATSRDDGDTHEQYF
TGTGCCACCAGCAGAGATGACGGGGACACCCACGAGCAGTACTTC
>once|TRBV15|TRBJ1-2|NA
CATSRGQDYGYTF
TGTGCCACCAGCAGAGGACAGGACTATGGCTACACCTTC
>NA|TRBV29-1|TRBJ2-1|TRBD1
CSVVGQGGHEQFF
TGCAGCGTTGTGGGACAGGGTGGTCATGAGCAGTTCTTC
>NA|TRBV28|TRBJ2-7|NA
CASTVGTREQYF
TGTGCCAGCACCGTCGGGACGCGCGAGCAGTACTTC
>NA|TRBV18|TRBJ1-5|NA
CASSTLERNQPQHF
TGTGCCAGCTCAACTTTGGAGAGAAATCAGCCCCAGCATTTT
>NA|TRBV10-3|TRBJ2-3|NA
CATTSSTDTQYF
TGTGCCACCACTTCTAGCACAGATACGCAGTATTTT
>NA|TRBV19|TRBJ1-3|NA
CASSIPNSPGNTIYF
TGTGCCAGTAGTATACCCAACAGCCCTGGAAACACCATATATTTT
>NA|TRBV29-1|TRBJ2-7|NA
CSGYGGGQVIF
TGCAGCGGTTACGGGGGGGGACAGGTCATTTTC
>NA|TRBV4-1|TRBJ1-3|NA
CASSQDRGGTINTIYF
TGCGCCAGCAGCCAAGATCGGGGAGGGACTATAAACACCATATATTTT
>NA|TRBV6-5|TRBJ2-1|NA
CASSSSGRSYNEQFF
TGTGCCAGCAGCAGCAGCGGCCGCTCCTACAATGAGCAGTTCTTC
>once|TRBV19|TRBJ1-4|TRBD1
CASSTDRDLFF
TGTGCCAGTAGTACGGACAGGGATCTGTTTTTT
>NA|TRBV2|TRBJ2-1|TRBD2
CASSSGGNNEQFF
TGTGCCAGCAGTAGCGGGGGGAACAATGAGCAGTTCTTC
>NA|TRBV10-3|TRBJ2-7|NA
CAISGGLASSYEQYF
TGTGCCATCAGTGGTGGGCTAGCGAGCTCCTACGAGCAGTACTTC
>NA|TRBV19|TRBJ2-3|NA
CASHAGDTQYF
TGTGCCAGCCACGCCGGGGATACGCAGTATTTT
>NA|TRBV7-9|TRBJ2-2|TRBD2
CASSHRGELNTGELFF
TGTGCCAGCAGCCACCGGGGGGAGCTGAACACCGGGGAGCTGTTTTTT
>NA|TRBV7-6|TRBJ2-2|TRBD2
CASSSTSGATGELFF
TGTGCCAGCAGCTCCACTAGCGGGGCCACCGGGGAGCTGTTTTTT
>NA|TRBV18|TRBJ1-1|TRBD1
CASSPGTGRNTEAFF
TGTGCCAGCTCACCAGGGACAGGACGGAACACTGAAGCTTTCTTT
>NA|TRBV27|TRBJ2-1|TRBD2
CASSLSGAYNEQFF
TGTGCCAGCAGTTTAAGCGGGGCCTACAATGAGCAGTTCTTC
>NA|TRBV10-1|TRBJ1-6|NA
CASSERRLEYNSPLHF
TGCGCCAGCAGTGAGCGGCGTCTGGAATATAATTCACCCCTCCACTTT
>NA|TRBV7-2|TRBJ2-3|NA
CASSTGPNTDTQYF
TGTGCCAGCAGTACTGGGCCCAACACAGATACGCAGTATTTT
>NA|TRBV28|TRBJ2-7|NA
CATSGYEQYF
TGTGCCACCTCCGGGTACGAGCAGTACTTC
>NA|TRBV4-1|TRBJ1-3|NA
CASSQDWTAGNTIYF
TGCGCCAGCAGCCAAGATTGGACAGCCGGAAACACCATATATTTT
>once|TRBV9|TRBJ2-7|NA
CASSPNSGYEQYF
TGTGCCAGCAGCCCGAATAGCGGCTACGAGCAGTACTTC
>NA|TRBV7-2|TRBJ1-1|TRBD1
CASSKGYRGSTEAFF
TGTGCCAGCAGCAAGGGGTACAGGGGATCCACGGAAGCTTTCTTT
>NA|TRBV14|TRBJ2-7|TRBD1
CASSQGQGEFYYEQYF
TGTGCCAGCAGCCAAGGCCAGGGGGAGTTTTACTACGAGCAGTACTTC
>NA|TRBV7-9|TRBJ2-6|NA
CASSFLRGSLSSGANVLTF
TGTGCCAGCAGCTTCCTCAGGGGAAGCTTGAGCTCTGGGGCCAACGTCCTGACTTTC
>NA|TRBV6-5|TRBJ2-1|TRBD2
CASTSWTSGHNEQFF
TGTGCCAGTACCTCCTGGACTAGCGGACACAATGAGCAGTTCTTC
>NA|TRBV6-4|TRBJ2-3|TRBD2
CASSDSTSGGGTDTQYF
TGTGCCAGCAGTGACTCGACTAGCGGGGGGGGCACAGATACGCAGTATTTT
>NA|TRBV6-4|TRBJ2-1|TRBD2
CASSDTSGGANEQFF
TGTGCCAGCAGTGACACTAGCGGGGGGGCCAATGAGCAGTTCTTC
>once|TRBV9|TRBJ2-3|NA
CASSERGDGGITDTQYF
TGTGCCAGCAGCGAGAGAGGTGACGGCGGGATCACAGATACGCAGTATTTT
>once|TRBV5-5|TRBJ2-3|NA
CASSYGTDTQYF
TGTGCCAGCAGCTACGGCACAGATACGCAGTATTTT
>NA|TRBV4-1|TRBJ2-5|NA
CASSRQSFQETQYF
TGCGCCAGCAGCCGACAGAGTTTCCAAGAGACCCAGTACTTC
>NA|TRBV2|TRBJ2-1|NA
CASTPVGNEQFF
TGTGCCAGCACCCCCGTGGGCAATGAGCAGTTCTTC
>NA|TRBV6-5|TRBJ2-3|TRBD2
CASSSGTTTDTQYF
TGTGCCAGCAGTTCCGGGACTACCACAGATACGCAGTATTTT
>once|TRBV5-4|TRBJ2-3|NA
CASSGRLGTDTQYF
TGTGCCAGCAGCGGACGGCTCGGCACAGATACGCAGTATTTT
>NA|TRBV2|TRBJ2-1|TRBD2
CASSGLAGQINEQFF
TGTGCCAGCAGTGGACTAGCGGGACAGATCAATGAGCAGTTCTTC
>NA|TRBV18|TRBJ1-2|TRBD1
CASSPYGQGDGYTF
TGTGCCAGCTCACCATACGGACAGGGAGATGGCTACACCTTC
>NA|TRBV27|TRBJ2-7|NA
CASSLYAMPTYEQYF
TGTGCCAGCAGTTTATATGCGATGCCGACGTACGAGCAGTACTTC
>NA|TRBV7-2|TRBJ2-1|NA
CASSLGSPSYNEQFF
TGTGCCAGCAGCTTAGGTAGCCCGTCCTACAATGAGCAGTTCTTC
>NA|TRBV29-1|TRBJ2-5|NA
CSVRPGGETQYF
TGCAGCGTGAGGCCAGGCGGGGAGACCCAGTACTTC
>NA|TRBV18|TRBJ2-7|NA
CASSPGGGMDEQYF
TGTGCCAGCTCACCGGGAGGGGGAATGGACGAGCAGTACTTC
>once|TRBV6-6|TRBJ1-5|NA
CASSLDSNSNQPQHF
TGTGCCAGCAGCCTGGACAGCAATAGCAATCAGCCCCAGCATTTT